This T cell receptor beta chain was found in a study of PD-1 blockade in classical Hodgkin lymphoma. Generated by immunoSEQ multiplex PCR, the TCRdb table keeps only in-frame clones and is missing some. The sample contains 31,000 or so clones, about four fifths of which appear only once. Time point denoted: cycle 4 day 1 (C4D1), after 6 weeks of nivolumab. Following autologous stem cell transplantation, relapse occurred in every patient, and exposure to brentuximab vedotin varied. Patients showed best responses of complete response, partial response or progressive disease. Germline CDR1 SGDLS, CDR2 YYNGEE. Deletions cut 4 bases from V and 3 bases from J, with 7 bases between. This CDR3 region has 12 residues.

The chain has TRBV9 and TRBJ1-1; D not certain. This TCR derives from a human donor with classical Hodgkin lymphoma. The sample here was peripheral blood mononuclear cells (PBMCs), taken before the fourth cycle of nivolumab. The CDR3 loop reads CASSLGDTEAFF. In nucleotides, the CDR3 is TGTGCCAGCAGCCTCGGGGACACTGAAGCTTTCTTT.